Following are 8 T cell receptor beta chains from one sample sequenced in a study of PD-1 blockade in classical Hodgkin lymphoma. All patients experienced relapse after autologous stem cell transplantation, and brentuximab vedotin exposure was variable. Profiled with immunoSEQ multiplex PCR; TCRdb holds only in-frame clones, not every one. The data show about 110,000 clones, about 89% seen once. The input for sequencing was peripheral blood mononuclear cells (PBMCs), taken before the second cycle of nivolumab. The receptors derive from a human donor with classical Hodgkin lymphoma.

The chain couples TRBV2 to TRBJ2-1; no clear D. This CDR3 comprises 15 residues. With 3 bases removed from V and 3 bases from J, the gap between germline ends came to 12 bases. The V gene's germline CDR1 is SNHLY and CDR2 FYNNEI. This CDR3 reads CASSDDRFLYNEQFF. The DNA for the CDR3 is TGTGCCAGCAGTGACGACCGATTTCTCTACAATGAGCAGTTCTTC.

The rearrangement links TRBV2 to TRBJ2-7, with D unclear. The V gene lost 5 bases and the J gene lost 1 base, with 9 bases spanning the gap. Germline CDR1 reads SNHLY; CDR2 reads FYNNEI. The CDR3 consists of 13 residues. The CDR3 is CASSYSRSYEQYF. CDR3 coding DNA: TGTGCCAGCAGTTATAGTCGATCCTACGAGCAGTACTTC.

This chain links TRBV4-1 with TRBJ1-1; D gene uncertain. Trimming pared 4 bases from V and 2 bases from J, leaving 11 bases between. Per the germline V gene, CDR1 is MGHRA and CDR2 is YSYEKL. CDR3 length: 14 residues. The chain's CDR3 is CASSRVPGNTEAFF. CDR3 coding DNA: TGCGCCAGCAGCCGCGTCCCCGGAAACACTGAAGCTTTCTTT.

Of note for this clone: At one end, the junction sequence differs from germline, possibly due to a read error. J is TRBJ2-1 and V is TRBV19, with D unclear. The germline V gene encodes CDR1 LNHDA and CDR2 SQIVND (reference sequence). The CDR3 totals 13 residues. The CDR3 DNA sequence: TGTGCCAGTAGTATTGACTCCAACAATGAGCAGTTCTTC. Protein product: CASSIDSNNEQFF.

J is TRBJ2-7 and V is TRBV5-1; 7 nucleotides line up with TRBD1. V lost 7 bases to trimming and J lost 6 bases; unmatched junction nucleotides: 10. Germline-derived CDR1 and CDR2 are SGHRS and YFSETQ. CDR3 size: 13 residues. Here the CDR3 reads CASSWTGPLEQYF. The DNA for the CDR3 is TGCGCCAGCTCGTGGACAGGACCCCTCGAGCAGTACTTC. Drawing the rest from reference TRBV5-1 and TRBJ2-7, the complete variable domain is KAGVTQTPRYLIKTRGQQVTLSCSPISGHRSVSWYQQTPGQGLQFLFEYFSETQRNKGNFPGRFSGRQFSNSRSEMNVSTLELGDSALYLCASSWTGPLEQYFGPGTRLTVT.

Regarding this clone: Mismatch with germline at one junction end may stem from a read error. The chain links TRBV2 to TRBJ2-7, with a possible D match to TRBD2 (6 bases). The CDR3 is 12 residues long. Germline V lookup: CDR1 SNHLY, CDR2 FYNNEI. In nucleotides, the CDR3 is TGTGCCAGCAGTGAAAACGCAAGGCGGGGTCTCTTC. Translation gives CASSENARRGLF.

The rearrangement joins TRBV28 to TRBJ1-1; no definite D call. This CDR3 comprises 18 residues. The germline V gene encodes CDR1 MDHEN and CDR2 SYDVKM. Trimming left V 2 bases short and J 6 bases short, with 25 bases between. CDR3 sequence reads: CASSLMYGPPGRRAEAFF. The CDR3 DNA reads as TGTGCCAGCAGTTTAATGTACGGGCCGCCTGGCCGGAGGGCTGAAGCTTTCTTT.

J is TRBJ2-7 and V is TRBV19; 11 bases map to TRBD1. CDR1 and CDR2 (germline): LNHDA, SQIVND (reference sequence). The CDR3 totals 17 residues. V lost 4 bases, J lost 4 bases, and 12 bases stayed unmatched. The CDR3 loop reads CASSNGLGQGVSYEQYF. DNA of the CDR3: TGTGCCAGTAGTAACGGATTGGGACAGGGGGTCTCATACGAGCAGTACTTC. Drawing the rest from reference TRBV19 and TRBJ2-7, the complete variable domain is DGGITQSPKYLFRKEGQNVTLSCEQNLNHDAMYWYRQDPGQGLRLIYYSQIVNDFQKGDIAEGYSVSREKKESFPLTVTSAQKNPTAFYLCASSNGLGQGVSYEQYFGPGTRLTVT.